This T cell receptor (beta chain) was documented in a study of OX40 agonist ivuxolimab in advanced cancers. For the study at large: Intravenous ivuxolimab was administered to patients every 2 weeks at 0.01 to 10 mg/kg. Notes on the study in general: Expanded clones tended on average to be more numerous among CD8+ T cells than CD4+.

Peripheral blood came from all dose cohorts at three timepoints. Details on this clone: The antigen is not known.

TCRdb's table, derived via immunoSEQ multiplex PCR, lists solely in-frame clones and lacks some. The sample records approximately 27,000 clones, 79% being singletons. The origin of this receptor is an adult with an advanced solid tumor such as melanoma, head and neck, liver or kidney cancer. Here the sequenced sample was CD4+ or CD8+ T cells sorted from blood, taken in a trial of the OX40 agonist ivuxolimab.

The DNA for the CDR3 is TGTGCCAGCAGTGAACTAGCGGGGGGGTACAATGAGCAGTTCTTC. Its translation: CASSELAGGYNEQFF. The V and J genes are TRBV6-1 and TRBJ2-1, with 12 positions matching TRBD2. With V trimmed by 2 bases and J by 4 bases, 0 bases remained unmatched. This CDR3 has 15 amino acids. Germline V gene data show CDR1 as MNHNS and CDR2 as SASEGT.